A single TCR beta chain is shown here with its context. Its antigen is not identified. The CDR3 end lies 3 residues beyond the end of the read and is filled in from the germline J gene. The sample originates from a study of T cell clonality in common variable immunodeficiency. Replacement immunoglobulin had been given to every CVID subject for at least one year. Regarding the study as a whole: Fewer TCRbeta clones were shared among CVID subjects than controls. T cell subpopulation sequencing would be needed to explain CVID clonality. Reportedly, TCR beta sequences from common variable immunodeficiency showed fewer deletions and N-nucleotide insertions.

V was cut by 1 base and J by 4 bases, with 7 bases left in between. Per the germline V gene, CDR1 is SGHTA and CDR2 is FQGNSA. This CDR3 comprises 13 residues. The method was immunoSEQ multiplex PCR; TCRdb's version includes in-frame clones alone and lacks a portion of them. This sample has tens of thousands of clones, each found more than once. The rearrangement links TRBV7-2 to TRBJ1-2; D call uncertain. The sequenced sample was peripheral blood mononuclear cells. This TCR derives from a human donor with common variable immunodeficiency. CDR3 in amino acids: CASSLESIYGYTF. The DNA read from the CDR3 is TGTGCCAGCAGCTTAGAATCCATCTATGGC.